The 27 T cell receptor beta chains reported below all come from one sample, sequenced in a study of cytomegalovirus exposure and HLA in healthy donors. TCRdb keeps only in-frame clones here, not all; method: immunoSEQ multiplex PCR. The data hold some 200,000 clones, with approximately 89% observed a single time. The sample comprised PBMCs. All receptors derive from a man aged 25-45 years in good health and CMV-seropositive.

The V call is TRBV7-2, the J call TRBJ2-5; 8 bases line up with TRBD2. This CDR3 has 16 amino acids. Trimming cost V 5 bases and J 0 bases; bases outside gene matches: 8. Germline V gives CDR1 SGHTA, CDR2 FQGNSA. CDR3 sequence reads: CASSSTSGMYQETQYF. In DNA form, the CDR3 reads TGTGCCAGCAGCAGTACTAGCGGAATGTACCAAGAGACCCAGTACTTC.

The chain carries TRBV11-1 and TRBJ2-3; D is perhaps TRBD1 (5 bases). The germline CDR1 and CDR2 sequences are SGHAT and FQDESV (reference sequence). V dropped 4 bases and J dropped 6 bases, with 14 bases sitting between them. The CDR3 is 14 amino acids. As DNA, the CDR3 is TGTGCCAGCAGCTCTCGCCAGGGTAGGGATACGCAGTATTTT. Its translation is CASSSRQGRDTQYF.

The V gene is TRBV7-8, the J gene TRBJ1-1, with TRBD1 matching over 8 bases. Per germline, CDR1 SGHVS and CDR2 FQNEAQ. The V segment lost 5 bases and the J segment 11 bases; nucleotides outside the gene matches: 7. This CDR3 is 12 amino acids long. The CDR3 is CASSLDRAAAFF. Written as DNA, the CDR3 is TGTGCCAGCAGCCTGGACAGGGCGGCTGCTTTCTTT.

As for this clone: The sample has other DNA sequences that encode this CDR3 too. The chain joins TRBV9 to TRBJ2-7, with a weak D call TRBD1 (5 bases). This CDR3 comprises 14 residues. Trimming pared 0 bases from V and 3 bases from J, leaving 10 bases between. CDR1 is SGDLS and CDR2 is YYNGEE in the germline V gene. The CDR3 sequence is CASSVGQGRYEQYF. In DNA form, the CDR3 reads TGTGCCAGCAGCGTAGGGCAGGGCCGCTACGAGCAGTACTTC.

CDR3 DNA sequence: TGTGCCAGCATCCGGTCTCGAAGTGGCTACACCTTC. Translation gives CASIRSRSGYTF. The chain combines TRBV6-4 with TRBJ1-2; D unclear. This CDR3 comprises 12 residues. From germline, CDR1 is MRHNA and CDR2 SNTAGT. The V end lost 7 bases, the J end lost 7 bases, and 13 bases lay between the germline ends.

This rearrangement joins TRBV18 to TRBJ2-3, with 12 bases fitting TRBD2. Germline trimming cut 2 bases from V and 5 bases from J; bases unmatched to any gene: 5. The CDR3 runs 16 residues. Germline CDR1 is KGHSH and CDR2 is LQKENI. The CDR3 DNA is TGTGCCAGCTCACCAGGCACTAGCGGGGGGCAAGATACGCAGTATTTT. Amino acid sequence: CASSPGTSGGQDTQYF.

CDR3 DNA: TGTGCCAGCAGCGTACTAAGTACAGACCGCGAGGAGCAGTTCTTC. It is translated as CASSVLSTDREEQFF. The V and J genes are TRBV9 and TRBJ2-1; D not resolved. V lost 1 base and J 10 bases, leaving 18 bases between the germline ends. The germline V gene encodes CDR1 SGDLS and CDR2 YYNGEE. The CDR3 sequence is 15 residues long.

The chain links TRBV6-1 to TRBJ2-1; 7 bases line up with TRBD1. Germline-derived CDR1 and CDR2 are MNHNS and SASEGT. With 5 bases clipped from V and 8 bases from J, the junction kept 12 bases outside the gene matches. The CDR3 runs 15 residues. In DNA, the CDR3 is TGTGCCAGCAGTCTACGGGACAGAACCTCCGATGAGCAGTTCTTC. This sequence encodes CASSLRDRTSDEQFF.

The chain has TRBV18 and TRBJ2-7, with 11 bases identical to TRBD2. The CDR3 is 15 amino acids. Germline V gene sequence: CDR1 KGHSH, CDR2 LQKENI. The ends lost 3 bases at V and 2 bases at J; junction bases unmatched: 3. The DNA of the CDR3 is TGTGCCAGCTCACCGACACTAGCGGGGGCCTACGAGCAGTACTTC. This codes for CASSPTLAGAYEQYF.

This clone was observed once. This chain joins TRBV6-1 and TRBJ1-3; possible D gene TRBD1, 5 bases. With 6 bases removed from V and 3 bases from J, the gap between germline ends came to 9 bases. Germline V gene data show CDR1 as MNHNS and CDR2 as SASEGT. The CDR3 is 13 residues long. The CDR3 sequence: CASRGRLGNTIYF. The CDR3 coding sequence is TGTGCCAGCAGGGGGCGACTTGGAAACACCATATATTTT.

The chain couples TRBV6-5 to TRBJ1-6; 7 nucleotides agree with TRBD1. The junction had 4 bases not matched to a gene; V was cut back by 4 bases and J by 1 base. CDR1 MNHEY and CDR2 SVGAGI come from the germline V gene. The CDR3 spans 16 residues. The CDR3 region is CASSSQGGSYNSPLHF. In DNA, the CDR3 is TGTGCCAGCAGTTCCCAGGGGGGATCCTATAATTCACCCCTCCACTTT.

Ten or more counts support this clone. The CDR3 coding sequence is TGTGCCAGCAGCACTCAGGGATGGGAGGGTGGTGAAGCTTTCTTT. Protein: CASSTQGWEGGEAFF. This sequence joins TRBV7-9 and TRBJ1-1; perhaps TRBD1 as D (5 bases). CDR3 length: 15 amino acids. Trimming left V 5 bases short and J 7 bases short, with 20 bases between. Germline values: CDR1 SEHNR, CDR2 FQNEAQ (reference sequence).

This chain links TRBV19 with TRBJ1-3; no clear D. This CDR3 has 16 amino acids. Per germline, CDR1 LNHDA and CDR2 SQIVND (reference sequence). Trimming shortened V by 5 bases and J by 0 bases, and 14 bases separated the two germline ends. The CDR3 nucleotides read TGTGCCAGTAGTCCCCGTGACCGCAGCTCTGGAAACACCATATATTTT. It specifies CASSPRDRSSGNTIYF.

DNA of the CDR3: TGTGCCAGCAGTTTCCCCAAACTCAACGGGACTAGCGGGAGCTCCTACGAGCAGTACTTC. Amino acid sequence: CASSFPKLNGTSGSSYEQYF. The chain joins TRBV28 to TRBJ2-7; 14 nucleotides agree with TRBD2. Germline CDR1 and CDR2: MDHEN and SYDVKM. After removal of 3 bases from V and 0 bases from J, the junction contained 13 bases not matched to a gene. CDR3 length equals 20 residues. The whole variable domain, remainder taken from reference TRBV28 and TRBJ2-7, is DVKVTQSSRYLVKRTGEKVFLECVQDMDHENMFWYRQDPGLGLRLIYFSYDVKMKEKGDIPEGYSVSREKKERFSLILESASTNQTSMYLCASSFPKLNGTSGSSYEQYFGPGTRLTVT.

This clone has only a few counts. This chain joins TRBV11-2 and TRBJ1-2; D is undetermined. From germline, CDR1 is SGHAT and CDR2 FQNNGV. The CDR3 has 13 residues. Between the trimmed V and J ends, which lost 5 bases and 2 bases, there was a span of 9 bases. CDR3: CASSPEVNYGYTF. The CDR3 nucleotides are TGTGCCAGCAGCCCCGAGGTGAACTATGGCTACACCTTC.

The chain joins TRBV19 to TRBJ2-1, with 8 bases lining up with TRBD2. This CDR3 has 15 amino acids. With 8 bases clipped from V and 2 bases from J, the junction kept 8 bases outside the gene matches. Germline V gives CDR1 LNHDA, CDR2 SQIVND (reference sequence). The CDR3 DNA follows: TGTGCCAGTTCCGGGACTAGATTCACCTACAATGAGCAGTTCTTC. Translating gives CASSGTRFTYNEQFF.

The CDR3 DNA is TGTGCCAGCAGCCCGGGGGGAAGAGACACCGGGGAGCTGTTTTTT. Translated: CASSPGGRDTGELFF. V and J are TRBV28 and TRBJ2-2, with 7 nucleotides matching TRBD2. The CDR3 runs 15 residues. Germline CDR1 is MDHEN and CDR2 is SYDVKM. V shed 6 bases, J shed 3 bases, and the junction held 7 bases outside the gene matches.

The chain combines TRBV11-2 with TRBJ2-7; the match to TRBD2 covers 7 bases. The CDR3 loop spans 13 amino acids. J was trimmed by 2 bases and V by 6 bases; bases with no gene match: 4. The germline V gene has CDR1 SGHAT and CDR2 FQNNGV. This CDR3 is CASRERGTYEQYF. The DNA for the CDR3 is TGTGCCAGCAGGGAGCGGGGAACCTACGAGCAGTACTTC.

The CDR3 DNA follows: TGTGCCAGCAGCTCGTCGTACGGCCGGCCCCAGCATTTT. Translated, it gives CASSSSYGRPQHF. J is TRBJ1-5 and V is TRBV11-2; D call uncertain. Germline V CDR1 and CDR2: SGHAT, FQNNGV. This CDR3 has 13 amino acids. V shed 4 bases and J shed 9 bases, with 13 bases lying between them.

This clone was recorded only once. The V and J genes are TRBV2 and TRBJ1-1, with a weak D call TRBD1 (6 bases). This CDR3 is 19 amino acids long. V shed 3 bases and J shed 4 bases, with 27 bases lying between them. Germline-derived CDR1 and CDR2 are SNHLY and FYNNEI. This chain's CDR3 is CASSDVPGRGGLLGTEAFF. The CDR3 DNA sequence: TGTGCCAGCAGTGATGTGCCCGGGAGAGGGGGGCTTTTAGGCACTGAAGCTTTCTTT.

About this clone: A junction end diverges from the germline sequence, so it may reflect a read error. The V call is TRBV5-6, the J call TRBJ2-2; no clear D. Germline loops: CDR1 SGHDT, CDR2 YYEEEE. This CDR3 spans 11 amino acids. The CDR3 bases are TGTGCCAGCAGCAGCACCCGGGAGCTGTTTTTT. Translation gives CASSSTRELFF.

This clone was picked up a small number of times. The CDR3 sequence: CAWFPRVPRTYGYTF. CDR3 in DNA: TGTGCCTGGTTCCCACGGGTCCCTCGCACTTATGGCTACACCTTC. This chain uses TRBV30 with TRBJ1-2; D gene uncertain. Trimming took off 5 bases at V and 5 bases at J, with 21 bases between the two ends. This CDR3 is built from 15 residues. Germline assignment: CDR1 GTSNPN and CDR2 SVGIG (reference sequence).

This chain uses TRBV25-1 with TRBJ2-1; the D gene is possibly TRBD2 (6 bases). The V gene's germline CDR1 is MGHDK and CDR2 SYGVNS. This CDR3 comprises 14 residues. Trimming pared 6 bases from V and 2 bases from J, leaving 11 bases between. The CDR3 bases are TGTGCCAGCAGCCCGGCGGGACCCTACAATGAGCAGTTCTTC. It translates to CASSPAGPYNEQFF.

This chain uses TRBV7-2 with TRBJ2-1, with TRBD1 as a possible D gene (5 bases). V gave up 5 bases and J gave up 4 bases, with 12 bases separating them. CDR1 and CDR2 (germline): SGHTA, FQGNSA. This CDR3 comprises 14 residues. This CDR3 reads CASSTDSNYNEQFF. In DNA, the CDR3 is TGTGCCAGCAGCACCGACAGCAATTACAATGAGCAGTTCTTC.

This clone was seen only once. This chain uses TRBV5-6 with TRBJ1-3; D gene uncertain. Per germline, CDR1 SGHDT and CDR2 YYEEEE. With 1 base removed from V and 0 bases from J, the gap between germline ends came to 8 bases. The CDR3 runs 15 residues. The CDR3 DNA is TGTGCCAGCAGCTTGAGAGTGAACTCTGGAAACACCATATATTTT. The encoded protein is CASSLRVNSGNTIYF. Variable domain in full (rest from reference TRBV5-6 and TRBJ1-3): DAGVTQSPTHLIKTRGQQVTLRCSPKSGHDTVSWYQQALGQGPQFIFQYYEEEERQRGNFPDRFSGHQFPNYSSELNVNALLLGDSALYLCASSLRVNSGNTIYFGEGSWLTVV.

The V and J genes are TRBV20-1 and TRBJ2-5; D gene unclear. Germline V gives CDR1 DFQATT, CDR2 SNEGSKA (reference sequence). V gave up 5 bases and J gave up 5 bases, with 9 bases separating them. CDR3 size: 11 residues. The DNA for the CDR3 is TGCAGTGCTGCTCCTGGGGAGACCCAGTACTTC. Its protein product is CSAAPGETQYF.

The chain combines TRBV27 with TRBJ1-4, with D perhaps TRBD1 (5 bases). This CDR3 spans 14 amino acids. Germline assignment: CDR1 MNHEY and CDR2 SMNVEV (reference sequence). V lost 5 bases and J 5 bases, leaving 12 bases between the germline ends. This CDR3 is CASSDGQVNEKLFF. CDR3 bases: TGTGCCAGCAGTGACGGACAAGTAAATGAAAAACTGTTTTTT.